Presented here are 10 T cell receptor beta chains from one specimen sequenced in a study of T cell responses to AZD1222 COVID-19 vaccine. Sequenced by immunoSEQ multiplex PCR; TCRdb stores in-frame clones only, minus some. The repertoire includes roughly 200,000 clones, roughly 91% of them detected once, and 1% sits in the top ten. The source was peripheral blood, collected on day 0 of MenACWY control vaccination. The receptors here all came from an adult in good health.

The chain has TRBV18 and TRBJ2-5, with D tentatively TRBD2 (5 bases). The V end was cut by 6 bases, the J end by 2 bases, with 10 bases between. The CDR3 consists of 13 residues. Germline loops: CDR1 KGHSH, CDR2 LQKENI. CDR3 amino acids: CASSPRVQETQYF. In nucleotides, the CDR3 is TGTGCCAGCTCCCCGCGGGTACAAGAGACCCAGTACTTC.

This rearrangement joins TRBV5-5 to TRBJ1-1; no definite D call. CDR3 size: 15 residues. V lost 2 bases and J lost 1, with 12 bases in between. The V gene's germline CDR1 is SGHKS and CDR2 YYEKEE (reference sequence). For the CDR3, the DNA is TGTGCCAGCAGCTTAGGTCTAGGGCCGAACACTGAAGCTTTCTTT. It is translated as CASSLGLGPNTEAFF.

The rearrangement uses TRBV2 and TRBJ1-1, with unresolved D. Germline-derived CDR1 and CDR2 are SNHLY and FYNNEI. Between the trimmed V and J ends, which lost 5 bases and 0 bases, there was a span of 7 bases. This CDR3 region has 13 residues. This CDR3 is CASSLAVNTEAFF. Here the CDR3 DNA reads TGTGCCAGCAGTCTGGCGGTGAACACTGAAGCTTTCTTT.

The rearrangement uses TRBV6-5 and TRBJ2-2; D is undetermined. The V and J ends lost 5 bases and 2 bases respectively, with 12 bases between them. Germline V CDR1 and CDR2: MNHEY, SVGAGI. CDR3 length: 15 residues. For the CDR3, the DNA is TGTGCCAGCAGTACGACCACTACCAACACCGGGGAGCTGTTTTTT. This encodes CASSTTTTNTGELFF.

This chain links TRBV5-1 with TRBJ1-2, with a weak D call TRBD1 (5 bases). V gave up 2 bases and J gave up 6 bases, with 14 bases separating them. Germline V CDR1 and CDR2: SGHRS, YFSETQ. The CDR3 runs to 14 residues. The CDR3 protein is CASSFEGRTDGYTF. For the CDR3, the DNA is TGCGCCAGCAGCTTTGAGGGGAGAACTGATGGCTACACCTTC.

J is TRBJ1-1 and V is TRBV10-1; a possible D gene is TRBD1 (5 bases). Germline values: CDR1 WNHNN, CDR2 SYGVQD (reference sequence). V dropped 4 bases and J dropped 4 bases, with 19 bases sitting between them. This CDR3 is 16 amino acids long. The CDR3 loop is CASSAPRLGEGTEAFF. The CDR3 DNA reads TGCGCCAGCAGTGCCCCCCGATTAGGGGAGGGCACTGAAGCTTTCTTT.

The chain joins TRBV5-1 to TRBJ2-5; no clear D. Germline V gene data show CDR1 as SGHRS and CDR2 as YFSETQ. V was trimmed by 4 bases and J by 7 bases, leaving 14 bases between them. CDR3 length: 13 residues. CDR3 in DNA: TGCGCCAGCAGCCCCGACTCCGGCCCGACCCAGTACTTC. Residues: CASSPDSGPTQYF.

The gene calls are TRBV29-1 and TRBJ2-1; TRBD2 agrees at 11 bases. CDR1 is SQVTM and CDR2 is ANQGSEA in the germline V gene. V lost 6 bases, J lost 13 bases, and 8 bases stayed unmatched. There are 12 residues in the CDR3. CDR3 sequence (DNA): TGCAGCGTGGATACTAGCGGGGGAGCTCAGTTCTTC. Translating gives CSVDTSGGAQFF.

V usage is TRBV6-2 or TRBV6-3 and J usage is TRBJ2-7, with TRBD2 identical over 10 bases. Germline V gene sequence: CDR1 MNHEY, CDR2 SVGEGT. Trimming cost V 4 bases and J 2 bases; bases outside gene matches: 5. The CDR3 spans 15 residues. CDR3 region: CASSSPGLATYEQYF. The CDR3, as DNA: TGTGCCAGCAGTTCCCCGGGACTAGCGACCTACGAGCAGTACTTC.

This sequence joins TRBV27 and TRBJ2-7, with D tentatively TRBD2 (5 bases). Trimming removed 0 bases at V and 5 bases at J, with 11 bases between. Germline V gene sequence: CDR1 MNHEY, CDR2 SMNVEV (reference sequence). This CDR3 spans 14 amino acids. CDR3 in DNA: TGTGCCAGCAGTTTATCTTCTAGCATGCACGAGCAGTACTTC. Protein product: CASSLSSSMHEQYF.